The source of this T cell receptor beta chain is a study of OX40 agonist ivuxolimab in advanced cancers. Findings and limits, study-wide: Some of the lowest clonal expansion was seen in partial responders at 0.1-3.0 mg/kg. At doses 0.1 to 3.0 mg/kg, CD4+ and CD8+ clones expanded.

V lost 4 bases and J lost 6; bases outside the gene matches: 8. This CDR3 is built from 16 residues. From germline, CDR1 is LNHNV and CDR2 YYDKDF (reference sequence). Data came from immunoSEQ multiplex PCR; TCRdb stores just in-frame clones and leaves some out. This sample carries roughly 57,000 clones, about four fifths of them seen once, and the ten largest clones take around 2.4%. Sampling of blood occurred at baseline, cycle 4 day 1, and cycle 7 day 1. About this clone itself: The antigen is not known.

The sequence was obtained from an adult with an advanced solid tumor such as melanoma, head and neck, liver or kidney cancer. The J gene is TRBJ1-4, the V gene TRBV15, with 10 bases aligning to TRBD1. The sequenced sample was CD4+ or CD8+ T cells sorted from blood, obtained in a trial of the OX40 agonist ivuxolimab. The CDR3 loop is CATSTDRGLEYEKLFF. Written as DNA, the CDR3 is TGTGCCACCAGCACAGACAGGGGGCTTGAATATGAAAAACTGTTTTTT. The full variable domain, in which reference TRBV15 and TRBJ1-4 provide the parts outside the CDR3, is DAMVIQNPRYQVTQFGKPVTLSCSQTLNHNVMYWYQQKSSQAPKLLFHYYDKDFNNEADTPDNFQSRRPNTSFCFLDIRSPGLGDTAMYLCATSTDRGLEYEKLFFGSGTQLSVL.